The subject of this entry is one TCR beta chain. This record belongs to a study of blood T cell repertoires in COVID-19. Overall study context: Material from acute and convalescent COVID-19 was sourced from the United States, Italy and Spain. From T cells, B-cell-depleted T cells, or PBMCs came the material, which was cDNA or gDNA.

Produced via immunoSEQ multiplex PCR; TCRdb's table is partial and in-frame only. Among 65,000 or so clones listed, roughly 90% were seen once. The CDR3 sequence is 14 residues long. Losses at the gene ends were 7 bases for V and 4 bases for J; bases not matched to a gene: 9. CDR1 is ENHRY, CDR2 SYGVKD, per germline. The sequencing input was peripheral blood. This receptor was obtained from a man in his sixties with acute or convalescent COVID-19. The gene calls are TRBV10-3 and TRBJ1-1; TRBD1 matches at 7 bases. DNA for the CDR3: TGTGCCATCAATCCGACAGGGAAAGGCACTGAAGCTTTCTTT. Translating it yields CAINPTGKGTEAFF.